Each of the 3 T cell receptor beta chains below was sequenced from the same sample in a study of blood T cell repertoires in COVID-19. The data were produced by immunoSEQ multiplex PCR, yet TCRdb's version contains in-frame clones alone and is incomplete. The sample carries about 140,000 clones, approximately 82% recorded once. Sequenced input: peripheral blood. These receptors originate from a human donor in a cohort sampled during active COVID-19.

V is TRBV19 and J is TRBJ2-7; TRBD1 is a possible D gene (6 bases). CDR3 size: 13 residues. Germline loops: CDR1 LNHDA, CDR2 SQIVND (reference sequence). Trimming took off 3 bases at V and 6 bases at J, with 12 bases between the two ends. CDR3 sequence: CASSMQGRGEQYF. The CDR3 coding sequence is TGTGCCAGTAGTATGCAGGGCAGGGGCGAGCAGTACTTC.

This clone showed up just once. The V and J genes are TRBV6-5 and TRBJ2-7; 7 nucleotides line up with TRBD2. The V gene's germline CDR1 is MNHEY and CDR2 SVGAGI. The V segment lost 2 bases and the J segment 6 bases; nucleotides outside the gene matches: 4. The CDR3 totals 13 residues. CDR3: CASSYGEGSEQYF. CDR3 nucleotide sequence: TGTGCCAGCAGTTACGGGGAGGGAAGCGAGCAGTACTTC.

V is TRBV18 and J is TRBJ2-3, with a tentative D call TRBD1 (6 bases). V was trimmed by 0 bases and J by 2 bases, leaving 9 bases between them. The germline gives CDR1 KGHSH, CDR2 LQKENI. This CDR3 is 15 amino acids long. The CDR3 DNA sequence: TGTGCCAGCTCACCACCGGCAGGGGACACAGATACGCAGTATTTT. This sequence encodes CASSPPAGDTDTQYF.